A single TCR beta chain is shown here with its context. The antigen remains undetermined. The source of the sample is a study of shared clonotypes between healthy human individuals. Study summary: Donors had three CD4 naive, three CD4 memory, two CD8 naive and one CD8 memory plate apiece. Notes on the study in general: When compared with the clonotypes that were shared by all four sorted-subset donors, the non-shared clonotypes turned out to have lower generation probabilities.

Every subset had its genomic DNA shared out evenly among several immunoSEQ plates. The table came from immunoSEQ multiplex PCR; TCRdb's copy has only in-frame clones and leaves some out. The sample shows about 1.1 million clones, approximately 80% of them seen only once. This CDR3 has 14 residues. Trimming cost V 4 bases and J 2 bases, with 13 bases left between them. Germline V gene lookup returns CDR1 SGHRS and CDR2 YFSETQ. Sequencing was done on a sample of memory CD4+ T cells from PBMCs. Regarding subset: CD45RA-negative fraction. J is TRBJ2-7 and V is TRBV5-1, with a possible D match to TRBD2 (5 bases). The clonotype comes from a man between 18 and 35 years old in good health. Some clones in this sample may be carry-over from other donors' samples. CDR3 sequence reads: CASSPVARTYEQYF. CDR3 DNA sequence: TGCGCCAGCAGCCCGGTAGCGCGCACCTACGAGCAGTACTTC.